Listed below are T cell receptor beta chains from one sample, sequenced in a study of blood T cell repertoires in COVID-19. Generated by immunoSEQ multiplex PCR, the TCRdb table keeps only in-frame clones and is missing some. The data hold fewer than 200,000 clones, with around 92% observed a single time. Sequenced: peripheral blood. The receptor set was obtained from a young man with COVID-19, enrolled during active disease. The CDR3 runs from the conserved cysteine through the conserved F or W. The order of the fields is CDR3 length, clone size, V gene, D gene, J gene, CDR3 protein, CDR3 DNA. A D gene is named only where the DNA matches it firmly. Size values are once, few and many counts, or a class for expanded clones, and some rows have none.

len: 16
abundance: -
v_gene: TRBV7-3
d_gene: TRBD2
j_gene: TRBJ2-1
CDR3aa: CASSSTSGPSYNEQFF
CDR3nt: TGTGCCAGCAGCTCCACTAGCGGGCCCTCCTACAATGAGCAGTTCTTC

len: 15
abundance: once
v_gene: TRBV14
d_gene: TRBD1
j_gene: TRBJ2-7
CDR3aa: CASSQVGTGVAEQYF
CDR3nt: TGTGCCAGCAGCCAAGTCGGGACAGGGGTGGCCGAGCAGTACTTC

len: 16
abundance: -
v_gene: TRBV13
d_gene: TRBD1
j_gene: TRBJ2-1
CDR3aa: CASSSWTGGTYNEQFF
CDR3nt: TGTGCCAGCAGCTCTTGGACAGGGGGCACGTACAATGAGCAGTTCTTC

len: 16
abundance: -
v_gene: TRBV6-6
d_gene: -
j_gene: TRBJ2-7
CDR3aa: CASTSGGTLRANEQYF
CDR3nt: TGTGCCAGCACTTCAGGAGGGACCTTAAGGGCTAACGAGCAGTACTTC

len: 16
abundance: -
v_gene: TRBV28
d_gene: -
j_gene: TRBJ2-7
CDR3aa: CASSLASGPTPYEQYF
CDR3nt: TGTGCCAGCAGTTTAGCCTCAGGGCCTACTCCCTACGAGCAGTACTTC

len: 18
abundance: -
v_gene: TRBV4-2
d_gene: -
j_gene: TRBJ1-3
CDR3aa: CASGAGSLYGSGGNTIYF
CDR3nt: TGTGCCAGCGGGGCCGGATCACTCTATGGGTCCGGTGGAAACACCATATATTTT

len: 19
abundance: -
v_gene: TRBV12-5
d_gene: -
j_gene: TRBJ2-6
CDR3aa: CASGLVLTSLELGANVLTF
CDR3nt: TGTGCTAGTGGTTTGGTACTAACGAGCTTAGAACTTGGGGCCAACGTCCTGACTTTC

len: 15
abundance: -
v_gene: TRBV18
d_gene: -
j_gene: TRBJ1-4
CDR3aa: CASSPLADKNEKLFF
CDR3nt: TGTGCCAGCTCACCACTGGCAGATAAGAATGAAAAACTGTTTTTT

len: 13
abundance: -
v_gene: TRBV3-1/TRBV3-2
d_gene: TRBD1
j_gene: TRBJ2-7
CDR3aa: CASHGTGSYEQYF
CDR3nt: TGTGCCAGCCACGGGACAGGGTCCTACGAGCAGTACTTC

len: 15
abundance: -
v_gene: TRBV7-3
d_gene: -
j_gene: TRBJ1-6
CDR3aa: CASSSVGGDNSPLHF
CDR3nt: TGTGCCAGCAGCTCCGTAGGCGGAGATAATTCACCCCTCCACTTT

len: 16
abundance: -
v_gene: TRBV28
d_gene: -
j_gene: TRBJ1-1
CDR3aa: CASSSLRQAMNTEAFF
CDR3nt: TGTGCCAGCAGTTCACTTAGACAGGCAATGAACACTGAAGCTTTCTTT

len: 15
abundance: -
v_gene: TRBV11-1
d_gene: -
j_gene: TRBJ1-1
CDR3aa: CASSQRGRLNTEAFF
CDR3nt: TGTGCCAGCAGCCAACGGGGTAGGTTGAACACTGAAGCTTTCTTT

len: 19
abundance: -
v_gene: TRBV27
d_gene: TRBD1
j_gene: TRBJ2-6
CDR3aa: CASSSPRTGDLSGANVLTF
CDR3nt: TGTGCCAGCAGTTCACCCCGGACAGGAGACCTCTCTGGGGCCAACGTCCTGACTTTC

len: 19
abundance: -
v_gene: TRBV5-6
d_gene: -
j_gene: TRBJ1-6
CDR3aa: CASSLDSIGGLFHNSPLHF
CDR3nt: TGTGCCAGCAGCTTGGATTCTATCGGCGGACTTTTTCATAATTCACCCCTCCACTTT

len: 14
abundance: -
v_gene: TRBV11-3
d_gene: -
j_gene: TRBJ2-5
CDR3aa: CASSRSSLQETQYF
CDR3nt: TGTGCCAGCAGCCGCTCTAGTTTGCAAGAGACCCAGTACTTC

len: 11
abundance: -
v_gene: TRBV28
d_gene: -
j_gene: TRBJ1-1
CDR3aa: CASSYSSEAFF
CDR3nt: TGTGCCAGCAGTTATTCCTCTGAAGCTTTCTTT

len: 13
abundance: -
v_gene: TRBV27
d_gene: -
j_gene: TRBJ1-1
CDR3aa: CASSSSREAEAFF
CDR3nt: TGTGCCAGCAGTTCGTCCAGGGAAGCTGAAGCTTTCTTT

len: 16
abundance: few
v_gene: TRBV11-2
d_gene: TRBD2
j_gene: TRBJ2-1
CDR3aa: CASSTQGTRAYNEQFF
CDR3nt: TGTGCCAGCAGCACCCAAGGGACTAGGGCCTACAATGAGCAGTTCTTC

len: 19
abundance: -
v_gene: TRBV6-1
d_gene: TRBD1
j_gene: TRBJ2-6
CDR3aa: CASSERPLGQGFGANVLTF
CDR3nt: TGTGCCAGCAGTGAAAGACCCCTGGGACAGGGCTTTGGGGCCAACGTCCTGACTTTC

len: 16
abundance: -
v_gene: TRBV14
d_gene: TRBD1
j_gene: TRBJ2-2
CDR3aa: CASSQEGKGAPGELFF
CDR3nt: TGTGCCAGCAGCCAAGAGGGGAAGGGGGCTCCCGGGGAGCTGTTTTTT

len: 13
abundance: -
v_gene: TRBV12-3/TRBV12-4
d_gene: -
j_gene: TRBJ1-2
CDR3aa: CASTRVTVNGYTF
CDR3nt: TGTGCCAGCACCCGAGTGACAGTTAATGGCTACACCTTC

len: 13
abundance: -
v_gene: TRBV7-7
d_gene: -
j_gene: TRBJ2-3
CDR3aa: CASSLLVTDTQYF
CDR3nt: TGTGCCAGCAGCTTGCTAGTGACAGATACGCAGTATTTT

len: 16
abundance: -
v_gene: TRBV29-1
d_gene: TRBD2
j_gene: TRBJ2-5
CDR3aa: CSVWVTSGKFVETQYF
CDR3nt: TGCAGCGTTTGGGTGACTAGCGGGAAGTTTGTGGAGACCCAGTACTTC

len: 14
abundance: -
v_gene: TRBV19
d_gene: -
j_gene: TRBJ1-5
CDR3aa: CASSIGYSSQPQHF
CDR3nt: TGTGCCAGTAGTATCGGGTACTCAAGTCAGCCCCAGCATTTT